The 23 T cell receptor beta chains below come from one sample, sequenced in a study of radiotherapy plus CTLA-4 blockade in lung cancer (dated by TCRdb to 2016 to 2018). The library was made by the immunoSEQ multiplex PCR assay. Sourced from immuneACCESS, this table was stored by TCRdb with only in-frame sequences that have V and J called. A share of the clones is absent; for the studies checked, an unresolved V gene accounts for under half, and the remainder has no known explanation. The sample table shows over 50,000 clones, and approximately 79% are seen once. The top ten clones comprise under 3.5% of the sample. Sequencing used peripheral blood, obtained from a patient treated with radiotherapy plus ipilimumab. The receptors were gathered from a human donor with non-small cell lung cancer who had a partial response to radiotherapy plus ipilimumab.

This chain connects TRBV5-1 to TRBJ2-3; 7 positions match TRBD2. Germline CDR1 and CDR2: SGHRS and YFSETQ. The CDR3 runs to 17 residues. V trimming: 7 bases; J trimming: 0 bases; junction bases outside the gene matches: 14. CDR3 residues: CASAAGGAGSSTDTQYF. DNA for the CDR3: TGCGCCAGCGCAGCCGGCGGAGCGGGGTCAAGCACAGATACGCAGTATTTT.

This clone is classed as medium-sized (0.01 to 0.1%). The rearrangement uses TRBV19 and TRBJ2-7; maybe TRBD2 (6 bases). V shed 3 bases and J shed 3 bases, with 12 bases lying between them. CDR3 length equals 14 residues. Germline loops: CDR1 LNHDA, CDR2 SQIVND (reference sequence). In nucleotides, the CDR3 is TGTGCCAGTAGTATGGGTCAGGGAGGCTACGAGCAGTACTTC. Its translation is CASSMGQGGYEQYF.

The V and J genes are TRBV4-1 and TRBJ2-3, with D hard to call. The CDR3 covers 13 residues. Germline V gene lookup returns CDR1 MGHRA and CDR2 YSYEKL. Trimming removed 2 bases at V and 8 bases at J, with 11 bases between. Here the CDR3 DNA reads TGCGCCAGCAGCCAATCTCCGGTCCCTACGCAGTATTTT. This encodes CASSQSPVPTQYF.

The genes are TRBV4-3 and TRBJ1-5; 9 bases align to TRBD1. There are 15 residues in the CDR3. Per the germline V gene, CDR1 is LGHNA and CDR2 is YSLEER. V lost 4 bases to trimming and J lost 6 bases; unmatched junction nucleotides: 7. The CDR3 DNA follows: TGCGCCAGCAGCCCCGGGGACAGGGACGGTCAGCCCCAGCATTTT. It translates to CASSPGDRDGQPQHF.

The chain employs TRBV10-2 and TRBJ1-3; TRBD1 might be the D (6 bases). CDR3 length: 18 amino acids. V lost 2 bases, J lost 1 base, and 18 bases lay in between. Germline CDR1 and CDR2: WSHSY and SAAADI. The CDR3 loop reads CASSERAGALSSGNTIYF. The DNA of the CDR3 is TGCGCCAGCAGTGAGAGGGCAGGGGCCCTCTCTTCTGGAAACACCATATATTTT.

V usage is TRBV29-1 and J usage is TRBJ2-2, with 9 bases fitting TRBD1. The germline gives CDR1 SQVTM, CDR2 ANQGSEA. Trimming cost V 1 base and J 5 bases; bases outside gene matches: 5. The CDR3 runs to 15 residues. In DNA, the CDR3 is TGCAGCGTTGAAGGGGGACAGGGTTGGACCGGGGAGCTGTTTTTT. This gives the protein CSVEGGQGWTGELFF.

This chain uses TRBV19 with TRBJ2-2, with D tentatively TRBD2 (6 bases). The CDR3 is 15 residues long. CDR1 and CDR2 from the germline V gene are LNHDA and SQIVND (reference sequence). V was cut by 7 bases and J by 4 bases, with 16 bases left in between. CDR3 DNA sequence: TGTGCCAGTACCAAAAGAGGAGGGTCCACCGGGGAGCTGTTTTTT. As protein: CASTKRGGSTGELFF.

The J gene is TRBJ2-2, the V gene TRBV19; D uncertain. V was shortened by 7 bases and J by 9 bases, with 9 bases between the two germline ends. The CDR3 is made up of 11 amino acids. CDR1 and CDR2 from the germline V gene are LNHDA and SQIVND (reference sequence). CDR3 sequence: CASTESRELFF. In DNA form, the CDR3 reads TGTGCCAGTACAGAATCCCGGGAGCTGTTTTTT.

The V gene is TRBV28, the J gene TRBJ1-5, with TRBD1 matching over 8 bases. From germline, CDR1 is MDHEN and CDR2 SYDVKM. This CDR3 contains 15 residues. The J segment lost 6 bases and the V segment lost 4 bases, leaving 8 bases of the junction unmatched. This CDR3 is CASSSGQGMGQPQHF. Written as DNA, the CDR3 is TGTGCCAGCAGTTCCGGACAGGGTATGGGTCAGCCCCAGCATTTT.

The chain employs TRBV9 and TRBJ1-1; TRBD1 agrees at 11 bases. Looked up from germline, CDR1 is SGDLS and CDR2 is YYNGEE. The CDR3 consists of 19 residues. The trim removed 3 bases at V and 3 bases at J, leaving 16 bases unmatched. CDR3 residues: CASSAGDRGRTAWDTEAFF. The CDR3 DNA reads TGTGCCAGCAGCGCGGGGGACAGGGGGAGGACGGCGTGGGACACTGAAGCTTTCTTT.

This clone was counted between two and nine times. The rearrangement uses TRBV5-6 and TRBJ2-1; D is perhaps TRBD1 (5 bases). The CDR3 runs to 12 residues. CDR1 and CDR2 (germline): SGHDT, YYEEEE. V dropped 3 bases and J dropped 10 bases, with 11 bases sitting between them. The DNA for the CDR3 is TGTGCCAGCAGCTGGCAGGGTGTGGAGCAGTTCTTC. It yields the protein CASSWQGVEQFF.

The rearrangement joins TRBV28 to TRBJ2-7, with TRBD2 identical over 14 bases. Trimming took 3 bases from V and 4 from J; bases not matched to a gene: 8. The CDR3 has 17 residues. Germline values: CDR1 MDHEN, CDR2 SYDVKM. DNA for the CDR3: TGTGCCAGCAGTTTCGGGACTAGCGGGGGCAACGATTACGAGCAGTACTTC. Protein sequence: CASSFGTSGGNDYEQYF.

This sequence joins TRBV27 and TRBJ2-1; TRBD1 aligns across 10 bases. This CDR3 contains 18 residues. The germline V gene has CDR1 MNHEY and CDR2 SMNVEV (reference sequence). The V gene end was trimmed by 3 bases and the J gene end by 7 bases; junction bases not matched to a gene: 15. CDR3 residues: CASSFQGYRDRGGNEQFF. The DNA for the CDR3 is TGTGCCAGCAGTTTTCAGGGCTACCGGGACAGGGGAGGGAATGAGCAGTTCTTC.

This chain joins TRBV27 and TRBJ1-5; 11 bases line up with TRBD1. Germline CDR1 reads MNHEY; CDR2 reads SMNVEV (reference sequence). Trimming at V came to 6 bases and at J to 4 bases, leaving 5 bases not matched to a gene. This CDR3 is 15 amino acids long. The CDR3 sequence: CASSKDRGRNQPQHF. DNA of the CDR3: TGTGCCAGCAGCAAGGACAGGGGGCGGAATCAGCCCCAGCATTTT.

This chain uses TRBV19 with TRBJ1-1, with TRBD1 matching over 9 bases. Germline values: CDR1 LNHDA, CDR2 SQIVND (reference sequence). The CDR3 contains 14 residues. J gave up 5 bases and V 1 base, and 2 bases lay outside the gene matches. Written as DNA, the CDR3 is TGTGCCAGTAGTATAGGGGACAGGGTGACTGAAGCTTTCTTT. Translating it yields CASSIGDRVTEAFF.

This sequence joins TRBV5-1 and TRBJ2-1, with 8 bases aligning to TRBD1. J gave up 8 bases and V 3 bases, and 10 bases lay outside the gene matches. Looked up from germline, CDR1 is SGHRS and CDR2 is YFSETQ. There are 15 residues in the CDR3. CDR3 sequence: CASSSWTGLGDEQFF. The CDR3 bases are TGCGCCAGCAGCTCTTGGACAGGGCTCGGTGATGAGCAGTTCTTC.

V usage is TRBV6-1 and J usage is TRBJ2-5, with D possibly TRBD1 on 5 matching bases. Germline assignment: CDR1 MNHNS and CDR2 SASEGT. The V end lost 2 bases, the J end lost 4 bases, and 17 bases lay between the germline ends. The CDR3 extends over 16 amino acids. CDR3 sequence reads: CASSERVAGSGETQYF. CDR3 coding DNA: TGTGCCAGCAGTGAAAGGGTGGCAGGGTCGGGAGAGACCCAGTACTTC.

The chain couples TRBV5-1 to TRBJ2-5; D is possibly TRBD1 (6 bases). The CDR3 spans 15 residues. Trimming left V 5 bases short and J 2 bases short, with 16 bases between. Per the germline V gene, CDR1 is SGHRS and CDR2 is YFSETQ. The CDR3 loop is CASRQTGNSQETQYF. For the CDR3, the DNA is TGCGCCAGCAGGCAAACAGGGAACTCTCAAGAGACCCAGTACTTC.

Here the CDR3 reads CASGRGGGRTEAFF. The CDR3 region has the DNA TGTGCCAGCGGCCGGGGGGGCGGTAGGACTGAAGCTTTCTTT. The genes are TRBV2 and TRBJ1-1; D possibly corresponds to TRBD1 (6 bases). V lost 8 bases, J lost 5 bases, and 18 bases lay in between. Germline V gene data show CDR1 as SNHLY and CDR2 as FYNNEI. The CDR3 totals 14 residues.

The chain carries TRBV6-1 and TRBJ2-3, with 12 bases fitting TRBD2. The CDR3 totals 15 residues. V gave up 2 bases and J gave up 4 bases; unmatched junction bases: 1. The V gene's germline CDR1 is MNHNS and CDR2 SASEGT. CDR3 in DNA: TGTGCCAGCAGTGAACTAGCGGGGGGGCCAGATACGCAGTATTTT. Translation gives CASSELAGGPDTQYF.

This clone was observed once. The J gene is TRBJ1-1, the V gene TRBV7-9; 9 bases line up with TRBD1. Germline V lookup: CDR1 SEHNR, CDR2 FQNEAQ (reference sequence). V lost 4 bases, J lost 5 bases, and 8 bases stayed unmatched. There are 15 residues in the CDR3. In DNA form, the CDR3 reads TGTGCCAGCAGCTCGGACAGGGGAATAGGTACTGAAGCTTTCTTT. Translated: CASSSDRGIGTEAFF.

This sequence joins TRBV29-1 and TRBJ2-5, with D tentatively TRBD1 (5 bases). Germline-derived CDR1 and CDR2 are SQVTM and ANQGSEA. V lost 5 bases and J lost 2, with 15 bases in between. The CDR3 is 14 residues long. Here the CDR3 reads CSVWGVRNQETQYF. The CDR3 nucleotides read TGCAGCGTTTGGGGCGTGCGTAATCAAGAGACCCAGTACTTC.

V and J are TRBV23-1 and TRBJ2-7; D uncertain. TRBV23-1 is noted as an ORF with a role that remains uncertain. Trimming removed 1 base from V and 3 bases from J, with 4 bases in between. This CDR3 region has 12 residues. The CDR3 nucleotides read TGCGCCAGCAGTCAATGGAGCTACGAGCAGTACTTC. It specifies CASSQWSYEQYF.